These 14 T cell receptor beta chains share one sample of origin, sequenced in a study of regulatory T cells in long-lasting Graves disease. Documented time point: persistent/refractory GD, antithyroid drugs over 5 years with positive TRAb. Isolated PBMC RNA provided the starting material for the TCR library. Building the TCR beta libraries relied on iRepertoire HTBI primers, and CDR3 regions underwent Arm-PCR. Each CDR3 protein gets one entry after TCRdb re-called the multiplex PCR reads with MiXCR. Of approximately 380,000 distinct CDR3 sequences listed, under 25% are singletons. This material consisted of peripheral blood mononuclear cells (PBMCs), taken when the disease was refractory, from a patient treated with antithyroid drugs. The receptor source for this set is a female donor with Graves disease.

This clonotype was seen only a few times. The gene calls are TRBV29-1 and TRBJ2-7, with 9 positions matching TRBD2. The CDR3 contains 16 residues. Germline-derived CDR1 and CDR2 are SQVTM and ANQGSEA. Germline trimming cut 6 bases from V and 3 bases from J; bases unmatched to any gene: 15. CDR3 DNA sequence: TGCAGCGTCGGCCCACCCGCGGGAGGGCCCAACTACGAGCAGTACTTC. It translates to CSVGPPAGGPNYEQYF.

The chain has TRBV6-1 and TRBJ2-7; the D call may be TRBD1 or TRBD2 (7 bases each). Between the trimmed V and J ends, which lost 6 bases and 2 bases, there was a span of 17 bases. The CDR3 totals 15 residues. Per the germline V gene, CDR1 is MNHNS and CDR2 is SASEGT. The CDR3 bases are TGTGCCAGCAGCTCAACTCAGGGGGGGACCTACGAGCAGTACTTC. It encodes CASSSTQGGTYEQYF.

This clonotype has ten or more counts. The rearrangement uses TRBV20-1 and TRBJ1-1, with unresolved D. The CDR3 consists of 12 residues. V dropped 5 bases and J dropped 6 bases, with 13 bases sitting between them. Germline-derived CDR1 and CDR2 are DFQATT and SNEGSKA (reference sequence). This CDR3 is CSAVGESAEAFF. The CDR3 nucleotides are TGCAGTGCTGTCGGGGAGAGCGCTGAAGCTTTCTTT.

This clonotype has more than one count but fewer than ten. This chain links TRBV2 with TRBJ2-1; 10 bases are a match to TRBD2. The CDR3 contains 14 residues. V lost 3 bases, J lost 9 bases, and 5 bases stayed unmatched. Germline-derived CDR1 and CDR2 are SNHLY and FYNNEI. CDR3 residues: CASSEDSGRSEQFF. The CDR3 DNA reads as TGTGCCAGCAGTGAGGATAGCGGGAGGTCTGAGCAGTTCTTC.

The CDR3 protein is CSASESLYEQYF. CDR3 coding DNA: TGCAGTGCTAGTGAGAGCCTCTACGAGCAGTACTTC. V and J are TRBV20-1 and TRBJ2-7; no reliable D call. CDR1 and CDR2 (germline): DFQATT, SNEGSKA (reference sequence). The V end lost 3 bases, the J end lost 3 bases, and 9 bases lay between the germline ends. This CDR3 contains 12 residues.

This clonotype was observed a few times. The chain carries TRBV30 and TRBJ2-7; either TRBD1 or TRBD2 may fit D (5 bases each). This CDR3 comprises 14 residues. Trimming left V 1 base short and J 2 bases short, with 12 bases between. Germline CDR1 GTSNPN, CDR2 SVGIG (reference sequence). The CDR3 reads CAWSAGTRAYEQYF. In DNA, the CDR3 is TGTGCCTGGAGTGCTGGGACCCGGGCCTACGAGCAGTACTTC.

The rearrangement joins TRBV7-2 to TRBJ2-1, with D hard to call. Germline loops: CDR1 SGHTA, CDR2 FQGNSA. The CDR3 is made up of 14 amino acids. V lost 0 bases and J lost 9, with 12 bases in between. The CDR3 region has the DNA TGTGCCAGCAGCTTAGCGCCGGGCCGGGTTGAGCAGTTCTTC. It encodes CASSLAPGRVEQFF.

This clonotype was seen only a few times. The gene calls are TRBV20-1 and TRBJ2-7, with 8 nucleotides matching TRBD2. The CDR3 spans 13 residues. The ends lost 2 bases at V and 4 bases at J; junction bases unmatched: 4. Germline CDR1 is DFQATT and CDR2 is SNEGSKA (reference sequence). Here the CDR3 DNA reads TGCAGTGCTAGAATCGGGAGGGGGTACGAGCAGTACTTC. Translated: CSARIGRGYEQYF.

This chain uses TRBV12-3 or TRBV12-4 with TRBJ2-1; a weak D match, TRBD2 (7 bases). The CDR3 contains 15 residues. V was cut by 1 base and J by 6 bases, with 13 bases left in between. CDR3 DNA sequence: TGTGCCAGCAGTTTAGGGGGGGGAGGGGGCAATGAGCAGTTCTTC. The encoded protein is CASSLGGGGGNEQFF.

The sample holds many counts of this clonotype. This sequence joins TRBV29-1 and TRBJ2-5; D is possibly TRBD1 or TRBD2 (5 bases each). V was clipped by 3 bases and J by 7 bases, with 21 bases between them. This CDR3 is 15 amino acids long. In germline, CDR1 is SQVTM, CDR2 ANQGSEA. The CDR3, as DNA: TGCAGCGTTGAGAGAGGCTCGAGGGGAAGCGGGACCCAGTACTTC. Encoded protein: CSVERGSRGSGTQYF. Full variable domain (rest looked up from reference TRBV29-1 and TRBJ2-5): SAVISQKPSRDICQRGTSLTIQCQVDSQVTMMFWYRQQPGQSLTLIATANQGSEATYESGFVIDKFPISRPNLTFSTLTVSNMSPEDSSIYLCSVERGSRGSGTQYFGPGTRLLVL.

There are many counts of this clonotype. The chain uses TRBV30 and TRBJ2-1, with D unclear. Germline CDR1 reads GTSNPN; CDR2 reads SVGIG (reference sequence). The CDR3 spans 11 residues. Trimming removed 8 bases from V and 3 bases from J, with 8 bases in between. CDR3 nucleotide sequence: TGTGCCGGACGACACTACAATGAGCAGTTCTTC. It translates to CAGRHYNEQFF.

A single count supports this clonotype. The rearrangement links TRBV4-3 to TRBJ2-7; D perhaps matches TRBD1 (5 bases). The V end lost 0 bases, the J end lost 3 bases, and 12 bases lay between the germline ends. CDR3 length equals 15 residues. The V gene's germline CDR1 is LGHNA and CDR2 YSLEER. CDR3 residues: CASSQDEKTDYEQYF. The DNA for the CDR3 is TGCGCCAGCAGCCAAGATGAAAAGACAGACTACGAGCAGTACTTC.

This chain joins TRBV10-3 and TRBJ2-7; 9 nucleotides match TRBD1. Germline lookup yields CDR1 ENHRY and CDR2 SYGVKD. V gave up 3 bases and J gave up 2 bases; unmatched junction bases: 2. The CDR3 runs 14 residues. The CDR3 loop is CAISEGDRAYEQYF. CDR3 nucleotides: TGTGCCATCAGTGAAGGGGACAGGGCCTACGAGCAGTACTTC.

The chain employs TRBV7-6 and TRBJ1-1; 7 nucleotides line up with TRBD1. V trimming: 7 bases; J trimming: 11 bases; junction bases outside the gene matches: 10. Germline lookup yields CDR1 SGHVS and CDR2 FNYEAQ. The CDR3 is 12 amino acids. This chain's CDR3 is CASTQFRGTAFF. The CDR3 bases are TGTGCCAGCACCCAATTCAGGGGGACGGCTTTCTTT.